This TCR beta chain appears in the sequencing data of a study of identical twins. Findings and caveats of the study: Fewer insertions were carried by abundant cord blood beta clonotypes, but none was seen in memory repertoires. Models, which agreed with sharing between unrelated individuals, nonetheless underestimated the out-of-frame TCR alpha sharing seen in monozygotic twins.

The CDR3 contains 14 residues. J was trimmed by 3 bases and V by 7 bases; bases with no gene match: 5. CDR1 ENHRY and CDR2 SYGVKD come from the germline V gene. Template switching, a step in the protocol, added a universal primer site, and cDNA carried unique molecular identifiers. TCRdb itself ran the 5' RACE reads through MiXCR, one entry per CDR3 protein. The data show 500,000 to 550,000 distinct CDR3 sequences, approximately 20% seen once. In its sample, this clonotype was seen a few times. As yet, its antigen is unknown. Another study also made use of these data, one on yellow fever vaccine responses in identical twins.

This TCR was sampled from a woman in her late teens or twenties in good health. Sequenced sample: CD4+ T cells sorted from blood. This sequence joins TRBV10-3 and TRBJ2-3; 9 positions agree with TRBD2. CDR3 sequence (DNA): TGTGCCATCAACGCGGGAGGGTGGACAGATACGCAGTATTTT. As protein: CAINAGGWTDTQYF.